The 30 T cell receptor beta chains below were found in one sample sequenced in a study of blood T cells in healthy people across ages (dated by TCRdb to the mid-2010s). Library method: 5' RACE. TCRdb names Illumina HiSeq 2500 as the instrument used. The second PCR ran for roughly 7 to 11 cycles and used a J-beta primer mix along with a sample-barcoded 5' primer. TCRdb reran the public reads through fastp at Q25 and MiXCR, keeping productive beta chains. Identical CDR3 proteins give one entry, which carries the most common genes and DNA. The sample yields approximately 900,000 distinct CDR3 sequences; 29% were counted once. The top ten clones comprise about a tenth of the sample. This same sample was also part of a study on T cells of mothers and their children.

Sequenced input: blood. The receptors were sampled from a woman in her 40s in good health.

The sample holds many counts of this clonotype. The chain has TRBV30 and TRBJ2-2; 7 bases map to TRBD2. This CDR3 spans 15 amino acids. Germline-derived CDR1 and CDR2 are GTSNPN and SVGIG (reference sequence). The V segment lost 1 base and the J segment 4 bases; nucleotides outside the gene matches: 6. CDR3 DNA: TGTGCCTGGAGTGCAGCTAGCGGCTTCACCGGGGAGCTGTTTTTT. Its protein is CAWSAASGFTGELFF.

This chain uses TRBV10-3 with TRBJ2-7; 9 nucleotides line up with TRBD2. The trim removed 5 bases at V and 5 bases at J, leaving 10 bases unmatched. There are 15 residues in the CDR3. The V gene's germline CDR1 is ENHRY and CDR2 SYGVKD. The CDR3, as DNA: TGTGCCATCAGTCCCCTGGGCGGGAGGGCCGACGAGCAGTACTTC. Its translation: CAISPLGGRADEQYF.

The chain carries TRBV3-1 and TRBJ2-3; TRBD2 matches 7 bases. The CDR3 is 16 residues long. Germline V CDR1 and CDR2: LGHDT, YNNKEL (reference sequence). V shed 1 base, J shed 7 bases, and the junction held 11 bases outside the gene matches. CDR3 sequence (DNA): TGTGCCAGCAGCCAAGTTGGCGGGGGAAACATACATACGCAGTATTTT. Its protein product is CASSQVGGGNIHTQYF.

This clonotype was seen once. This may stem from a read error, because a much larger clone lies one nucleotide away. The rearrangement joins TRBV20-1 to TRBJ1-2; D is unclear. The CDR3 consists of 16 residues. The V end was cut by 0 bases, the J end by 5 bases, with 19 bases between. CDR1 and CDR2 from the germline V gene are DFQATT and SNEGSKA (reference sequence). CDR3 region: CSAREGGAIPLYGYTF. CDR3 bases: TGCAGTGCTAGAGAAGGCGGAGCAATACCATTGTATGGCTACACCTTC.

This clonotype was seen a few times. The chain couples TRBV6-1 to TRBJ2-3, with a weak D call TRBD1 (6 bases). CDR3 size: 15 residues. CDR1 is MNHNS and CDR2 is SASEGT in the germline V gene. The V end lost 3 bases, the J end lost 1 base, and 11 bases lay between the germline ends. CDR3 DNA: TGTGCCAGCAGTGATTACAGGGACGGCACAGATACGCAGTATTTT. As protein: CASSDYRDGTDTQYF.

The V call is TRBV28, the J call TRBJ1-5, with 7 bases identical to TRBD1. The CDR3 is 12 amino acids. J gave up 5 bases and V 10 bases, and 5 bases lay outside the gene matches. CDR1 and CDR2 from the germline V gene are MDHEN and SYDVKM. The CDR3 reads CATGQGDQPQHF. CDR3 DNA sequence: TGTGCCACCGGGCAGGGGGATCAGCCCCAGCATTTT.

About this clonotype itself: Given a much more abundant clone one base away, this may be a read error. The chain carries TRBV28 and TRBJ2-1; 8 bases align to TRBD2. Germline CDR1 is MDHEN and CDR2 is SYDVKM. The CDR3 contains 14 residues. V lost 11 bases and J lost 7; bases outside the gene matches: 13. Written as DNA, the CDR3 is TGTGCCGGCCTGACGGGGGGGAGTTGGAATGAGCAGTTCTTC. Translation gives CAGLTGGSWNEQFF.

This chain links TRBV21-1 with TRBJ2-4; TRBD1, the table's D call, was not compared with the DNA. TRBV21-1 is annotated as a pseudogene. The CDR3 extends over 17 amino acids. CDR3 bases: TGTGCCAGCAGCCCATCGTTCAGGGGGCCCTTTTGTAATGAGCAGTACTTC. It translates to CASSPSFRGPFCNEQYF.

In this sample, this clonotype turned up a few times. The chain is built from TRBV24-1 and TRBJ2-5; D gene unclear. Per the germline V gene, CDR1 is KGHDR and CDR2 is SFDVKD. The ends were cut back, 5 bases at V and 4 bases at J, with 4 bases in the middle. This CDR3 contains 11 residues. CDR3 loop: CATSVGETQYF. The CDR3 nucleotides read TGTGCCACCAGTGTGGGAGAGACCCAGTACTTC.

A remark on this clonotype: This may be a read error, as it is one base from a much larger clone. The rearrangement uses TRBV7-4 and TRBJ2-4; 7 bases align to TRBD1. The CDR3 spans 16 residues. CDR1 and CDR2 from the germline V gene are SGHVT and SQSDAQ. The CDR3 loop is CASSRQGRIAKNIRYF. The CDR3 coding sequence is TGTGCCAGCAGCAGACAGGGTAGAATAGCCAAAAACATTCGGTACTTC.

CDR3 amino acids: CASRPPASGSTDTQYF. CDR3 DNA: TGTGCCAGCAGGCCGCCCGCTAGCGGGAGCACAGATACGCAGTATTTT. The rearrangement uses TRBV6-5 and TRBJ2-3; 8 nucleotides align to TRBD2. J gave up 0 bases and V 6 bases, and 8 bases lay outside the gene matches. Per the germline V gene, CDR1 is MNHEY and CDR2 is SVGAGI. The CDR3 runs to 16 residues.

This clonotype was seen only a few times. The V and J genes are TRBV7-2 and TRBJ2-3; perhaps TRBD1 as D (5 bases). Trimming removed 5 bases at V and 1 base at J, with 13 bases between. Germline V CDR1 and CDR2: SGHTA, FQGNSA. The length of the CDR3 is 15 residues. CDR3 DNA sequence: TGTGCCAGCAGCCCAGCACAGGCCCGCACAGATACGCAGTATTTT. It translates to CASSPAQARTDTQYF.

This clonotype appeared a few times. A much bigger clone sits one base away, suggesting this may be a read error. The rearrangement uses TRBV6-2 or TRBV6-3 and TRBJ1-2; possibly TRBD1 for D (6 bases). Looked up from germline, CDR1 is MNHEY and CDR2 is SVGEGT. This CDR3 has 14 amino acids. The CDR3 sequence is CASSRTGTNHGYTF. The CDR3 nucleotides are TGTGCCAGCAGTCGCACAGGGACTAACCATGGCTACACCTTC.

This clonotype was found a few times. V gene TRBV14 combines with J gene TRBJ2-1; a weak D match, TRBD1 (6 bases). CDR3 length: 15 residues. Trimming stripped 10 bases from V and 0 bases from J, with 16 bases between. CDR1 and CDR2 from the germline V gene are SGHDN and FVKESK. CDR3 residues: CATSPTGYSYNEQFF. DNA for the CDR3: TGTGCCACCTCACCGACAGGATACTCCTACAATGAGCAGTTCTTC.

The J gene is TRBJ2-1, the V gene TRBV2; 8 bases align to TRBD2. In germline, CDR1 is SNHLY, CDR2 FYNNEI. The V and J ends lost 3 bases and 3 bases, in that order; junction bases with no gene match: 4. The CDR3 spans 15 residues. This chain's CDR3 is CASSEGRGGYNEQFF. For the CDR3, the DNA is TGTGCCAGCAGTGAGGGACGGGGGGGCTACAATGAGCAGTTCTTC.

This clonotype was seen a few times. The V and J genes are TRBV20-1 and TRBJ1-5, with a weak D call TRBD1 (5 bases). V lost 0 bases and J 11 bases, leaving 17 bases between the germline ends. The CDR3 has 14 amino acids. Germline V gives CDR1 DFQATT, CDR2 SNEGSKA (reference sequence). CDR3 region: CSARDPGGGSAQHF. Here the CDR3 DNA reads TGCAGTGCTAGAGATCCGGGGGGGGGGTCTGCCCAGCATTTT.

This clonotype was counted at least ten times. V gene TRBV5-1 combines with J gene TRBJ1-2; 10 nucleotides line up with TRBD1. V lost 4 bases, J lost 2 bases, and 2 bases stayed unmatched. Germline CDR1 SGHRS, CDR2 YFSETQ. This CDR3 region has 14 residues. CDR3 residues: CASSRGQGNYGYTF. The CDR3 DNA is TGCGCCAGCAGCCGGGGACAGGGGAACTATGGCTACACCTTC.

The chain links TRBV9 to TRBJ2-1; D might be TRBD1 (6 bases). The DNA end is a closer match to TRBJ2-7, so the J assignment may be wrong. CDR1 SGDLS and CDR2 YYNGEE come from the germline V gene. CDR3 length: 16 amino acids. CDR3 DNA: TGTGCCAGCAGCGTAGGATATCAGGGGACCTACAATGAGCAGTACTTC. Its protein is CASSVGYQGTYNEQYF.

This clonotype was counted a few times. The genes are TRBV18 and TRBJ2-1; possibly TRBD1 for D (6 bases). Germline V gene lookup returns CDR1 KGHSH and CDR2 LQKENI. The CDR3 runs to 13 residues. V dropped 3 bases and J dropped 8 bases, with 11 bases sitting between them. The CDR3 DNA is TGTGCCAGCTCACCTACCACAGGGTATGAGCAGTTCTTC. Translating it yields CASSPTTGYEQFF.

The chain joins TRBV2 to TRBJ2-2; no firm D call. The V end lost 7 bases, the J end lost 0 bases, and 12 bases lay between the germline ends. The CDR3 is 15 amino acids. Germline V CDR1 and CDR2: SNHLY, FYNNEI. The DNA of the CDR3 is TGTGCCAGCAAAAGGACGTTCGCGAACACCGGGGAGCTGTTTTTT. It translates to CASKRTFANTGELFF.

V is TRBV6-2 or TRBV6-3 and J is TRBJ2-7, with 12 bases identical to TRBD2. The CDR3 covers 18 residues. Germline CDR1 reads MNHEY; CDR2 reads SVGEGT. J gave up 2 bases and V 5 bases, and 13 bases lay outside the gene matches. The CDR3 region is CASSTRPRTSGATYEQYF. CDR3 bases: TGTGCCAGCAGTACCCGCCCTCGGACTAGCGGGGCTACCTACGAGCAGTACTTC.

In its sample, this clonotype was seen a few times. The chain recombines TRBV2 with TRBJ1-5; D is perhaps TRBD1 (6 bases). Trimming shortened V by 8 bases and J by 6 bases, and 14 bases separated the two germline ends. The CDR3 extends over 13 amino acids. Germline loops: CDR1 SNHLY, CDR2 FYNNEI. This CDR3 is CASSTGFGQPQHF. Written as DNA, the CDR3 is TGTGCCAGCTCTACAGGGTTCGGTCAGCCCCAGCATTTT.

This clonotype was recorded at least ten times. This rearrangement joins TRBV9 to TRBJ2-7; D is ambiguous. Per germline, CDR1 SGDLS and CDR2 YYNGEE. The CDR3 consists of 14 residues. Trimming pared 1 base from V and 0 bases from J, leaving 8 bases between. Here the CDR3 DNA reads TGTGCCAGCAGCGTACGACCTCACTCCTACGAGCAGTACTTC. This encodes CASSVRPHSYEQYF.

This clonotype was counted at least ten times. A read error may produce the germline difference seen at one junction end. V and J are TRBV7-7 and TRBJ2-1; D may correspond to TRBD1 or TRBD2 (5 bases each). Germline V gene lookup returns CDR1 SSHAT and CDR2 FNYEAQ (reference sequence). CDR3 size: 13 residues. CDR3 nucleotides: TGTGCTAGCAGCCCCGGGACCAACAATGAGCAGTTCTTC. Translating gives CASSPGTNNEQFF.

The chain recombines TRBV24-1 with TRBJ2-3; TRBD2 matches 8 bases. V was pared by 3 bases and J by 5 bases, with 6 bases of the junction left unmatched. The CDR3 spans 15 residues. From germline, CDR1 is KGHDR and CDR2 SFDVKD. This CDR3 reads CATSDGGGRKDTQYF. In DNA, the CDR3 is TGTGCCACCAGTGATGGCGGGGGGAGGAAAGATACGCAGTATTTT.

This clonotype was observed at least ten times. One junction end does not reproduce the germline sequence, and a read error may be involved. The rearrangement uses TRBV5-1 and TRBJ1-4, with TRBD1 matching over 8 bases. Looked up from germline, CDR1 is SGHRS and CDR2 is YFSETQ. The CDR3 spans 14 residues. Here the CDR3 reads CASSSGQGSEKLFF. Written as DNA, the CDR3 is TGTGCCAGCAGCTCCGGACAGGGATCTGAAAAACTGTTTTTT.

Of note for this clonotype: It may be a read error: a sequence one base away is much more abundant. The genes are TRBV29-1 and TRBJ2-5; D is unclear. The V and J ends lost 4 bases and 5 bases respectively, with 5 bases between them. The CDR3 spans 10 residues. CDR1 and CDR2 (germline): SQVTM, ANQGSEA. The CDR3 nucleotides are TGCAGCGTTGTACACGAGACCCAGTACTTC. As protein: CSVVHETQYF. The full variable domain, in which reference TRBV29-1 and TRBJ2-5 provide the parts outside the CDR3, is SAVISQKPSRDICQRGTSLTIQCQVDSQVTMMFWYRQQPGQSLTLIATANQGSEATYESGFVIDKFPISRPNLTFSTLTVSNMSPEDSSIYLCSVVHETQYFGPGTRLLVL.

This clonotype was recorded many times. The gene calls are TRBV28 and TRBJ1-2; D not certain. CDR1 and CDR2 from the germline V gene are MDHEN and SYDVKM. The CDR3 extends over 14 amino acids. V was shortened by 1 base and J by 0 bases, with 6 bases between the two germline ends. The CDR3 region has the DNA TGTGCCAGCAGTTTATTTGGCACTAACTATGGCTACACCTTC. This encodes CASSLFGTNYGYTF.

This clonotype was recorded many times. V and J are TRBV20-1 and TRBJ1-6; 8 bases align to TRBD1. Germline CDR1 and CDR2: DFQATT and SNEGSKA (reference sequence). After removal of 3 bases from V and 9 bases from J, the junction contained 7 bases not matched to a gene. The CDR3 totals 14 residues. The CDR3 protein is CSASDRGGSSPLHF. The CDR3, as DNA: TGCAGTGCTAGCGACAGGGGAGGTAGTTCACCCCTCCACTTT.

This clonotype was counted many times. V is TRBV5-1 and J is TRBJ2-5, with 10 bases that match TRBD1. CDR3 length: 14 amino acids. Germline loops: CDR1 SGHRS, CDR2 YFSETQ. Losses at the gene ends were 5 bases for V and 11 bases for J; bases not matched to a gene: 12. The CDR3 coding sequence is TGCGCCAGCAGTAGAGGACAGGGGGGCTATGTGCAGTACTTC. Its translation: CASSRGQGGYVQYF.